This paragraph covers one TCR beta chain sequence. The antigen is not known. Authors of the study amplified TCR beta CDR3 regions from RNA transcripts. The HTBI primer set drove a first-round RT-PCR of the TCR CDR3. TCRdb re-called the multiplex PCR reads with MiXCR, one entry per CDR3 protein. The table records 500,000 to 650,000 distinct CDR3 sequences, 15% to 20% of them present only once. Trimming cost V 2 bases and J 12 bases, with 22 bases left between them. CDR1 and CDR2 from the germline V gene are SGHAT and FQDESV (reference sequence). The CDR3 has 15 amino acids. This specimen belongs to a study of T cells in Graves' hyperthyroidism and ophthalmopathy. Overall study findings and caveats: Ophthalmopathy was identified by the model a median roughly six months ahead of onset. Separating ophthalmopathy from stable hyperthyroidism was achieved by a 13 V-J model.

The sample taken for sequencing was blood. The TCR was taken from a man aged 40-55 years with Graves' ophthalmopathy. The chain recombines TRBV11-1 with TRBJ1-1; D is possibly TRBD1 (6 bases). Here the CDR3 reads CASSLLGGQEGIPFF. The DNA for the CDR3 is TGTGCCAGCAGCTTACTCGGGGGCCAGGAGGGTATACCTTTCTTT.